This entry lists 8 T cell receptor beta chains sequenced from one sample in a study of CD8+CD57+ T cells in acquired aplastic anemia. For CDR3 and TCR beta VDJ profiling, genomic DNA was the template used. MiXCR, applied by TCRdb to the reads, yields one record per CDR3 protein. The sample holds about 220,000 distinct CDR3 sequences, more than 40% seen once. Previously, flow cytometry had revealed CD8+CD57+ cell expansion in the patients chosen for sequencing. Sequences were obtained from sorted CD4+, CD8+, or CD8+CD57+ T cells (not recorded which) from PBMCs. All receptors come from a human donor with aplastic anemia.

The chain carries TRBV10-3 and TRBJ1-1; 9 nucleotides match TRBD1. The junction had 3 bases not matched to a gene; V was cut back by 6 bases and J by 1 base. Germline CDR1 and CDR2: ENHRY and SYGVKD. The CDR3 totals 14 residues. The CDR3 DNA sequence: TGTGCCATCAGATGGACAGGGGAGAACACTGAAGCTTTCTTT. Its protein is CAIRWTGENTEAFF.

V is TRBV7-9 and J is TRBJ2-3; no firm D call. V shed 4 bases and J shed 4 bases, with 9 bases lying between them. The CDR3 sequence is 13 residues long. CDR1 and CDR2 from the germline V gene are SEHNR and FQNEAQ (reference sequence). The CDR3 coding sequence is TGTGCCAGCAGCTATGACACGGCAGATACGCAGTATTTT. Its protein is CASSYDTADTQYF.

In its sample, this clonotype was seen many times. In nucleotides, the CDR3 is TGTGCCAGTAGTATGTTCGGGGACAGGGAGTTCGAGACCCAGTACTTC. As protein: CASSMFGDREFETQYF. The chain links TRBV19 to TRBJ2-5; 9 nucleotides line up with TRBD1. From germline, CDR1 is LNHDA and CDR2 SQIVND (reference sequence). The CDR3 has 16 residues. V lost 3 bases and J lost 5; bases outside the gene matches: 10. Drawing the rest from reference TRBV19 and TRBJ2-5, the complete variable domain is DGGITQSPKYLFRKEGQNVTLSCEQNLNHDAMYWYRQDPGQGLRLIYYSQIVNDFQKGDIAEGYSVSREKKESFPLTVTSAQKNPTAFYLCASSMFGDREFETQYFGPGTRLLVL.

This clonotype was counted at least ten times. This sequence joins TRBV5-1 and TRBJ1-1; the D gene is possibly TRBD1 (5 bases). The germline CDR1 and CDR2 sequences are SGHRS and YFSETQ. The CDR3 runs to 13 residues. Between the trimmed V and J ends, which lost 3 bases and 0 bases, there was a span of 6 bases. The CDR3 is CASSSTVNTEAFF. The CDR3 DNA follows: TGCGCCAGCAGCTCGACAGTGAACACTGAAGCTTTCTTT.

The V gene is TRBV7-9, the J gene TRBJ2-7, with TRBD1 identical over 7 bases. Germline V gene data show CDR1 as SEHNR and CDR2 as FQNEAQ (reference sequence). The CDR3 is 12 amino acids. The V segment lost 7 bases and the J segment 3 bases; nucleotides outside the gene matches: 3. The CDR3 loop is CASMNRGYEQYF. In nucleotides, the CDR3 is TGTGCCAGCATGAACAGGGGCTACGAGCAGTACTTC.

The sample holds many counts of this clonotype. The gene calls are TRBV10-1 and TRBJ1-1; no clear D gene. V lost 4 bases and J lost 0, with 3 bases in between. The CDR3 has 12 amino acids. Germline loops: CDR1 WNHNN, CDR2 SYGVQD (reference sequence). The CDR3 loop is CASSGLNTEAFF. The CDR3 DNA reads TGCGCCAGCAGTGGTCTGAACACTGAAGCTTTCTTT.

This clonotype occurred a few times. The chain links TRBV30 to TRBJ2-5, with a possible D match to TRBD2 (6 bases). Germline V gene sequence: CDR1 GTSNPN, CDR2 SVGIG (reference sequence). V gave up 4 bases and J gave up 5 bases, with 17 bases separating them. The CDR3 runs 14 residues. The CDR3 loop reads CAWMVYGGWETQYF. The CDR3 DNA is TGTGCCTGGATGGTGTATGGAGGGTGGGAGACCCAGTACTTC.

The CDR3 here is CASSDLALGASGANVLTF. CDR3 in DNA: TGTGCCAGCAGTGATCTTGCGTTAGGAGCGTCTGGGGCCAACGTCCTGACTTTC. The chain employs TRBV25-1 and TRBJ2-6, with unresolved D. CDR3 length: 18 residues. The germline V gene encodes CDR1 MGHDK and CDR2 SYGVNS. Trimming pared 3 bases from V and 1 base from J, leaving 16 bases between.